This TCR beta chain was sequenced during a study of shared clonotypes between healthy human individuals. Remarks on this clone: What it binds is unknown.

The CDR3 loop spans 15 amino acids. Trimming stripped 3 bases from V and 7 bases from J, with 13 bases between. The germline V gene encodes CDR1 SGHTA and CDR2 FQGTGA. Findings and caveats of the study: Non-shared clonotypes displayed generation probabilities falling below those of clonotypes present in all four donors.

TCRdb keeps only in-frame clones here, not all; method: immunoSEQ multiplex PCR. The sample has 950,000 to 1,200,000 clones, 70% to 80% seen once; the top ten hold about 0.89%. The split of CD4+ cells yielded CD45RA+ naive and CD45RA-negative memory subsets. The sequencing sample was made of memory CD4+ T cells from PBMCs. The subset here: CD45RA-negative fraction. The origin of this receptor is a man between 18 and 35 years old in good health. Some clones in this sample may be carry-over from other donors' samples. The chain has TRBV7-3 and TRBJ1-6; D is perhaps TRBD1 (5 bases). This chain's CDR3 is CASSFLGGGNSPLHF. The CDR3 DNA reads TGTGCCAGCAGCTTCCTCGGGGGTGGCAATTCACCCCTCCACTTT.